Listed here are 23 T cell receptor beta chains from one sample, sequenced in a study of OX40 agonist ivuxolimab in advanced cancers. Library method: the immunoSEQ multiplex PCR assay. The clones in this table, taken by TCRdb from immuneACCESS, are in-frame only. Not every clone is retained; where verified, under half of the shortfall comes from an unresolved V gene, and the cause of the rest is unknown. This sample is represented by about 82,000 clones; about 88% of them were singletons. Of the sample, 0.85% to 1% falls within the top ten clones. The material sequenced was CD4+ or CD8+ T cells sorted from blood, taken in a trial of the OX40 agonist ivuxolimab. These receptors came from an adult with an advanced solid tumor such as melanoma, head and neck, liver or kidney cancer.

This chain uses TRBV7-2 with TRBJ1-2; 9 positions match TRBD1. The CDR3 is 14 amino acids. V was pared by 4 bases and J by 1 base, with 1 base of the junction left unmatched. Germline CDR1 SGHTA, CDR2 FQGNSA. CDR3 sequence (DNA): TGTGCCAGCAGCTCGGACAGGGGTAACTATGGCTACACCTTC. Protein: CASSSDRGNYGYTF.

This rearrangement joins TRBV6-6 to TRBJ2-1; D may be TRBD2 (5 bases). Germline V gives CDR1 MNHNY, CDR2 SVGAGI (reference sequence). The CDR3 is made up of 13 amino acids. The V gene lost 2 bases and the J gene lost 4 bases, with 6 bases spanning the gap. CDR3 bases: TGTGCCAGCAGTTACCAGCGGTACAATGAGCAGTTCTTC. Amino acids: CASSYQRYNEQFF.

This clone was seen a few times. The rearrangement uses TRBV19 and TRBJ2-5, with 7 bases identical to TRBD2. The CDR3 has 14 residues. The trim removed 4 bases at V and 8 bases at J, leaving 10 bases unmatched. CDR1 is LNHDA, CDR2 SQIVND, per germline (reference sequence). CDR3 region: CASSTTSLQGTQYF. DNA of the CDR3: TGTGCCAGTAGTACGACTAGCCTCCAAGGTACCCAGTACTTC.

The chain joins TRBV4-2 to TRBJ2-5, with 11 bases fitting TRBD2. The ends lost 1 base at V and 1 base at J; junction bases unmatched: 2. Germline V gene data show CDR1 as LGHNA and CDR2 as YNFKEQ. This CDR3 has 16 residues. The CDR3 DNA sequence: TGTGCCAGCAGCCAAGGGGGACTAGCGGCCCAAGAGACCCAGTACTTC. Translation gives CASSQGGLAAQETQYF.

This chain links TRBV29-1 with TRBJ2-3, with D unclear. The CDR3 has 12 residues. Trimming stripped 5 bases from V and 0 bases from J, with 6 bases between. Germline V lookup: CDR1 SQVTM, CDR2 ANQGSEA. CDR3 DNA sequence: TGCAGCGTTTCGGGTAGCACAGATACGCAGTATTTT. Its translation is CSVSGSTDTQYF.

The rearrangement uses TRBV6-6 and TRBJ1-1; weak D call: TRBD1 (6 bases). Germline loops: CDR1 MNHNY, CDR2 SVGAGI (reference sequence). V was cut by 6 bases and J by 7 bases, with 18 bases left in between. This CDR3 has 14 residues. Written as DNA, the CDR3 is TGTGCCAGCAGGGGATTATGGGGGGCGGGTGAAGCTTTCTTT. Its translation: CASRGLWGAGEAFF.

CDR3 bases: TGTGCCAGCTCACTGGGACAGGTCTCCTACAATGAGCAGTTCTTC. This gives the protein CASSLGQVSYNEQFF. The rearrangement links TRBV18 to TRBJ2-1; 8 bases agree with TRBD1. The CDR3 covers 15 residues. The J segment lost 0 bases and the V segment lost 4 bases, leaving 2 bases of the junction unmatched. CDR1 and CDR2 (germline): KGHSH, LQKENI.

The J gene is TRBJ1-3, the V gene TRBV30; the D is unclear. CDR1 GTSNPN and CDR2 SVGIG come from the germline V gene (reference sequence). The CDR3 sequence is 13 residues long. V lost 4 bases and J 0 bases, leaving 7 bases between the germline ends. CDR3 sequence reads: CAWIDHSGNTIYF. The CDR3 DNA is TGTGCCTGGATTGACCACTCTGGAAACACCATATATTTT.

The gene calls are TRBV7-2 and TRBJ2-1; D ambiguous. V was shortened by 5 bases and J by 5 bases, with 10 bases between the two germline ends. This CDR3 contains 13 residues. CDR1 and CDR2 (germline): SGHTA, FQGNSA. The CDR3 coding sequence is TGTGCCAGCAGCCCGGTCGGGCACAATGAGCAGTTCTTC. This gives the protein CASSPVGHNEQFF.

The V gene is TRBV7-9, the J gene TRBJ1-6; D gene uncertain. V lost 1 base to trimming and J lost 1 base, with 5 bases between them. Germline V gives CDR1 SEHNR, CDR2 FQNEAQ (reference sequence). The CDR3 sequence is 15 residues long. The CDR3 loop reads CASSLGESYNSPLHF. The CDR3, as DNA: TGTGCCAGCAGCTTAGGGGAATCCTATAATTCACCCCTCCACTTT.

CDR3 loop: CASSLAGASTDTQYF. The CDR3 DNA reads TGCGCCAGCAGCTTGGCCGGGGCGAGCACAGATACGCAGTATTTT. This chain connects TRBV5-1 to TRBJ2-3; D is perhaps TRBD1 or TRBD2 (5 bases each). V was clipped by 0 bases and J by 0 bases, with 8 bases between them. The CDR3 runs to 15 residues. Germline V CDR1 and CDR2: SGHRS, YFSETQ.

CDR3 in amino acids: CASSRPTGQFF. CDR3 nucleotide sequence: TGTGCCAGCAGCCGTCCCACGGGGCAGTTCTTC. The genes are TRBV7-9 and TRBJ2-1; D is undetermined. The CDR3 is 11 residues long. With 5 bases removed from V and 12 bases from J, the gap between germline ends came to 11 bases. The germline gives CDR1 SEHNR, CDR2 FQNEAQ (reference sequence).

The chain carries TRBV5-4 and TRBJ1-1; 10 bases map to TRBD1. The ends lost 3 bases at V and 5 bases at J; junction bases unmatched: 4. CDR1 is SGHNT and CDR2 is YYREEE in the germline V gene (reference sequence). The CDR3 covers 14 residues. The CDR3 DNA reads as TGTGCCAGCAGCTGGCGGGACAGGGGAACTGAAGCTTTCTTT. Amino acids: CASSWRDRGTEAFF.

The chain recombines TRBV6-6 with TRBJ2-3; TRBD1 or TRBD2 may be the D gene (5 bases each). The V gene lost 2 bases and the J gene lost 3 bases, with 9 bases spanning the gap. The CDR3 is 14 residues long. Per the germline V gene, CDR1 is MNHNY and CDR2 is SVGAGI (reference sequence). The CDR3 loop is CASSYRGWTDTQYF. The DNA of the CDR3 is TGTGCCAGCAGTTACCGGGGCTGGACAGATACGCAGTATTTT.

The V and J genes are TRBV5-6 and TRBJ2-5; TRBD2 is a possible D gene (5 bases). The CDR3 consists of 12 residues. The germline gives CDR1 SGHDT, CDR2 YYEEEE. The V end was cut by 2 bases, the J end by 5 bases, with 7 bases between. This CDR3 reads CASSFGGETQYF. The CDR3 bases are TGTGCCAGCAGCTTTGGCGGGGAGACCCAGTACTTC. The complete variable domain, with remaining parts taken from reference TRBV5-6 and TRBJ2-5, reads DAGVTQSPTHLIKTRGQQVTLRCSPKSGHDTVSWYQQALGQGPQFIFQYYEEEERQRGNFPDRFSGHQFPNYSSELNVNALLLGDSALYLCASSFGGETQYFGPGTRLLVL.

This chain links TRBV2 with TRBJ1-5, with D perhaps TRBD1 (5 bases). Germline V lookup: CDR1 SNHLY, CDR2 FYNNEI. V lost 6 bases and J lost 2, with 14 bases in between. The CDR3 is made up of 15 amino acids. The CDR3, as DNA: TGTGCCAGCAGGGCTCAGGGAATTGGCAATCAGCCCCAGCATTTT. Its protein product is CASRAQGIGNQPQHF. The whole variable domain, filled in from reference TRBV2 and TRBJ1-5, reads EPEVTQTPSHQVTQMGQEVILRCVPISNHLYFYWYRQILGQKVEFLVSFYNNEISEKSEIFDDQFSVERPDGSNFTLKIRSTKLEDSAMYFCASRAQGIGNQPQHFGDGTRLSIL.

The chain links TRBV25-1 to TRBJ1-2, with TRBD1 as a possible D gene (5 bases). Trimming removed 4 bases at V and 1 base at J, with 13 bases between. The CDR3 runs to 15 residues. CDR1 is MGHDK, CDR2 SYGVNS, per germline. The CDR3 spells CASSAPGRGNYGYTF. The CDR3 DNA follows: TGTGCCAGCAGTGCCCCGGGACGGGGTAACTATGGCTACACCTTC.

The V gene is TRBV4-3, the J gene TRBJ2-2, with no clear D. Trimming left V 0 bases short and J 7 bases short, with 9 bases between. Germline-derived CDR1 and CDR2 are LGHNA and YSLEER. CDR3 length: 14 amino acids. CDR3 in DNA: TGCGCCAGCAGCCAAGATGGGGTAGGCGGGGAGCTGTTTTTT. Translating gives CASSQDGVGGELFF.

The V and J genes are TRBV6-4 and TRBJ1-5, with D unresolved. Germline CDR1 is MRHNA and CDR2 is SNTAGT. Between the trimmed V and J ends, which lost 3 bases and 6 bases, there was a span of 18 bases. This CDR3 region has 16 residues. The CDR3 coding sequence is TGTGCCAGCAGTGAGCCCGGAGCTGGGTGGCCTCAGCCCCAGCATTTT. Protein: CASSEPGAGWPQPQHF.

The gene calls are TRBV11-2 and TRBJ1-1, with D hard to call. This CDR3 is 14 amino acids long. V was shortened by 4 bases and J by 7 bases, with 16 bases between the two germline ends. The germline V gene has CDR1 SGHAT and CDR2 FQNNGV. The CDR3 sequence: CASSYTPGSNEAFF. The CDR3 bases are TGTGCCAGCAGCTACACCCCTGGGTCGAATGAAGCTTTCTTT.

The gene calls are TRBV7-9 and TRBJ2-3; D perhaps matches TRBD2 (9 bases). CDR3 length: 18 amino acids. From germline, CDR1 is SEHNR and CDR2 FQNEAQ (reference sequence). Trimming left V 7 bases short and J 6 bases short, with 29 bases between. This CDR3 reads CASNSRGPWTSVGDTQYF. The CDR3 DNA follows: TGTGCCAGCAATTCCAGGGGGCCTTGGACTAGCGTCGGCGATACGCAGTATTTT.

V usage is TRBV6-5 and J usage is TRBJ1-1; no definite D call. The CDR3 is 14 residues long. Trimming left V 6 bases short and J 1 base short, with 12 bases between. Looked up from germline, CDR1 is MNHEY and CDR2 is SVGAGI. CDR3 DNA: TGTGCCAGCAGCCCGTATAGGTGGAACACTGAAGCTTTCTTT. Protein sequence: CASSPYRWNTEAFF.

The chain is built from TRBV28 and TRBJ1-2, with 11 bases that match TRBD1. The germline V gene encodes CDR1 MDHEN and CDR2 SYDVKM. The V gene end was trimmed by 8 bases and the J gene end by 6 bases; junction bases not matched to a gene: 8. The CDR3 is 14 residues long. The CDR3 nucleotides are TGTGCCAGCGGACAGGGGGCCCCGTCCAATGGCTACACCTTC. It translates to CASGQGAPSNGYTF.